This T cell receptor beta chain is from a study of blood T cell repertoires in COVID-19. About the research overall: Samples representing acute and convalescent COVID-19 were sourced from the United States, Italy and Spain. PBMCs, B-cell-depleted T cells, or T cells provided the cDNA or gDNA that made up the material.

Methods used by the authors: Amplification with reference gene primers provided the estimates of nucleated cell counts. The table came from immunoSEQ multiplex PCR; TCRdb's copy has only in-frame clones and leaves some out. V and J calls and clone size are given by that table; D and trimming were obtained from the DNA. Of 490,000 or so clones in the sample, roughly 90% were seen once. V was clipped by 5 bases and J by 0 bases, with 9 bases between them. Per the germline V gene, CDR1 is SGHRS and CDR2 is YFSETQ. The length of the CDR3 is 14 residues. This sequence originates from a woman aged 40 to 50 who had recovered from COVID-19. Specimen: PBMCs or T cells enriched from blood (not recorded which). The chain employs TRBV5-1 and TRBJ1-3; D not certain. The CDR3 DNA reads TGCGCCAGCAGTCCTACAGTCTCTGGAAACACCATATATTTT. This sequence encodes CASSPTVSGNTIYF.